One and the same sample provided the 9 T cell receptor beta chains below, sequenced in a study of cytomegalovirus exposure and HLA in healthy donors. Vbeta (60) and Jbeta (13) primers were used in the PCR. Using immunoSEQ multiplex PCR, the repertoire was profiled, and TCRdb retains in-frame clones only, with some absent. The data show 99,000 or so clones, 76% seen once. Source material: PBMCs. These receptor sequences come from a woman younger than 30 in good health and CMV-seropositive.

The rearrangement joins TRBV6-4 to TRBJ2-7, with 9 bases that match TRBD1. In germline, CDR1 is MRHNA, CDR2 SNTAGT. The J segment lost 5 bases and the V segment lost 8 bases, leaving 7 bases of the junction unmatched. There are 13 residues in the CDR3. The CDR3 loop is CASEGQGNHEQYF. For the CDR3, the DNA is TGTGCCAGCGAAGGACAGGGGAACCACGAGCAGTACTTC.

This chain connects TRBV19 to TRBJ1-4, with 7 bases identical to TRBD1. This CDR3 is 15 amino acids long. The trim removed 6 bases at V and 7 bases at J, leaving 11 bases unmatched. CDR1 is LNHDA and CDR2 is SQIVND in the germline V gene (reference sequence). The CDR3 DNA is TGTGCCAGTAGACCGACAGGGTGGGGCGGTGAAAAACTGTTTTTT. Translated, it gives CASRPTGWGGEKLFF. Full variable domain (rest looked up from reference TRBV19 and TRBJ1-4): DGGITQSPKYLFRKEGQNVTLSCEQNLNHDAMYWYRQDPGQGLRLIYYSQIVNDFQKGDIAEGYSVSREKKESFPLTVTSAQKNPTAFYLCASRPTGWGGEKLFFGSGTQLSVL.

The J gene is TRBJ1-2, the V gene TRBV2; D is ambiguous. Trimming shortened V by 0 bases and J by 8 bases, and 10 bases separated the two germline ends. In germline, CDR1 is SNHLY, CDR2 FYNNEI. This CDR3 contains 13 residues. CDR3 coding DNA: TGTGCCAGCAGTGAAGCACAGTTCAAAGGCTACACCTTC. Translated, it gives CASSEAQFKGYTF.

V is TRBV20-1 and J is TRBJ1-1; 7 bases line up with TRBD1. CDR3 length: 11 residues. The germline gives CDR1 DFQATT, CDR2 SNEGSKA (reference sequence). V shed 5 bases and J 5 bases; nucleotides not matched to a gene: 2. This CDR3 reads CSAAQGTEAFF. The CDR3 bases are TGCAGTGCTGCACAGGGGACTGAAGCTTTCTTT.

V is TRBV7-9 and J is TRBJ2-5; TRBD2 agrees at 14 bases. Germline CDR1 is SEHNR and CDR2 is FQNEAQ (reference sequence). J lost 4 bases, V lost 5 bases, and 9 bases had no gene match. The CDR3 sequence is 17 residues long. CDR3 coding DNA: TGTGCCAGCAGCCGACTAGCGGGAGGGCGTCGAGGAGAGACCCAGTACTTC. Translating it yields CASSRLAGGRRGETQYF. The variable domain in full, completed from reference TRBV7-9 and TRBJ2-5, reads DTGVSQNPRHKITKRGQNVTFRCDPISEHNRLYWYRQTLGQGPEFLTYFQNEAQLEKSRLLSDRFSAERPKGSFSTLEIQRTEQGDSAMYLCASSRLAGGRRGETQYFGPGTRLLVL.

V is TRBV9 and J is TRBJ2-1; TRBD2 aligns across 12 bases. Germline trimming cut 3 bases from V and 10 bases from J; bases unmatched to any gene: 11. This CDR3 is built from 16 residues. Per germline, CDR1 SGDLS and CDR2 YYNGEE. Written as DNA, the CDR3 is TGTGCCAGCAGCGGTGGACTAGCGGGAATGGTCGGCGAGCAGTTCTTC. Translation: CASSGGLAGMVGEQFF.

Remarks on this clone: The CDR3 carries no conserved terminal phenylalanine or tryptophan, so it likely arises from a read error. V gene TRBV27 combines with J gene TRBJ1-2, with 7 bases fitting TRBD1. This CDR3 has 13 residues. V shed 4 bases, J shed 4 bases, and the junction held 3 bases outside the gene matches. The germline CDR1 and CDR2 sequences are MNHEY and SMNVEV (reference sequence). The CDR3 nucleotides read TGTGCCAGCAGTTCTGGGACAGTCTATGGCTACACCCTC. Encoded protein: CASSSGTVYGYTL.

The chain recombines TRBV29-1 with TRBJ1-3; unclear D gene. V was trimmed by 1 base and J by 0 bases, leaving 4 bases between them. From germline, CDR1 is SQVTM and CDR2 ANQGSEA. The CDR3 length is 13 residues. The CDR3 loop is CSVEAGSGNTIYF. DNA for the CDR3: TGCAGCGTTGAAGCGGGCTCTGGAAACACCATATATTTT.

The chain uses TRBV5-4 and TRBJ2-5; TRBD1 matches 7 bases. The germline gives CDR1 SGHNT, CDR2 YYREEE (reference sequence). The trim removed 0 bases at V and 3 bases at J, leaving 5 bases unmatched. The CDR3 consists of 15 residues. The CDR3 spells CASSLEDRTEETQYF. The CDR3 DNA sequence: TGTGCCAGCAGCTTGGAGGACAGGACTGAAGAGACCCAGTACTTC.